A selection of T cell receptor beta chains follows, all from one sample in a study of T cell responses to AZD1222 COVID-19 vaccine. TCRdb's copy holds only in-frame clones and misses some; the assay was immunoSEQ multiplex PCR. Among some 100,000 clones listed, roughly 91% were seen once. Sequencing used peripheral blood, obtained on day 0 of AZD1222 vaccination. These receptors all stem from an adult in good health. CDR3s include the opening cysteine and the closing phenylalanine or tryptophan. D genes are given only for firm matches. Size is omitted from some rows. Given values are once, few, many or a class for expanded clones.

TGTGCCTGGAGCAGGGATGTTCAAGATACGCAGTATTTT | CAWSRDVQDTQYF | TRBV30 | NA | NA | TRBJ2-3
TGTGCCAGCAGCCAACGAAGAGCGAGGCCTCATTCAGCCGAGCAGTACTTC | CASSQRRARPHSAEQYF | TRBV3-1/TRBV3-2 | NA | NA | TRBJ2-7
TGCAGCGTTGAAGATCCAAAACTATCTCTCTACAATGAGCAGTTCTTC | CSVEDPKLSLYNEQFF | TRBV29-1 | NA | NA | TRBJ2-1
TGTGCCATCAGTGAGTCGCCTCCAGGGGCAACTAATGAAAAACTGTTTTTT | CAISESPPGATNEKLFF | TRBV10-3 | once | NA | TRBJ1-4
TGTGCCAGCGCACTCCCACAGGTGACAATCTCCTGCAATGAGCAGTTCTTC | CASALPQVTISCNEQFF | TRBV2 | NA | NA | TRBJ2-1
TGTGCCAGCAGTCCTCTCACCGGGGAGCTGTTTTTT | CASSPLTGELFF | TRBV27 | medium-sized | NA | TRBJ2-2
TGTGCCAGCAGCCAAGATAGGTCCCGAGTCGATGAGCAGTTCTTC | CASSQDRSRVDEQFF | TRBV4-2 | NA | NA | TRBJ2-1
TGTGCCAGCAGCTTAATTGCGGGGGAAACAGATACGCAGTATTTT | CASSLIAGETDTQYF | TRBV7-9 | NA | TRBD2 | TRBJ2-3
TGTGCCAGCAGCGTAGCTACAACCTCCTACGAGCAGTACTTC | CASSVATTSYEQYF | TRBV9 | NA | NA | TRBJ2-7
TGTGCCAGCAGCGCATCCTTAGCGGGGAACACCTACAATGAGCAGTTCTTC | CASSASLAGNTYNEQFF | TRBV9 | NA | TRBD2 | TRBJ2-1
TGTGCCAGCAGCTCGGGACTAGCACCTTCCGAGCAGTACTTC | CASSSGLAPSEQYF | TRBV28 | NA | TRBD2 | TRBJ2-7
TGTGCCAGCAGCCAAGGGGAGTCCTCCTACGAGCAGTACTTC | CASSQGESSYEQYF | TRBV3-1/TRBV3-2 | NA | NA | TRBJ2-7
TGTGCCAGCAGCCCACTTGCAGGGAACACTGAAGCTTTCTTT | CASSPLAGNTEAFF | TRBV28 | few | NA | TRBJ1-1
TGCGCCAGCAGACAGGGGAACTCTGGAAACACCATATATTTT | CASRQGNSGNTIYF | TRBV5-1 | NA | TRBD1 | TRBJ1-3
TGTGCCAGCAGTGAAAAGGGCGTTGGGGCCAACGTCCTGACTTTC | CASSEKGVGANVLTF | TRBV25-1 | NA | NA | TRBJ2-6